Listed here is a single TCR beta chain. Its antigen is not identified. Libraries were prepared by immunoSEQ multiplex PCR; TCRdb keeps only in-frame clonotypes and omits some of them. The repertoire holds approximately 15,000 clones, with about 90% as singletons. This sample stems from a study of STAT3 mutations in large granular lymphocyte leukemia. Looking at the study overall: Canonical activating STAT3 mutations were detected in roughly half of the longitudinally sequenced T-LGLL patients.

Germline loops: CDR1 MDHEN, CDR2 SYDVKM. V gave up 3 bases and J gave up 1 base, with 13 bases separating them. This CDR3 is 15 amino acids long. Study-level findings and limits: TCR clonotype switching after therapy occurred in about 35% of the 18 patients. At least one immunodominant TCR beta clonotype appeared in every T-cell large granular lymphocyte leukemia patient.

The rearrangement joins TRBV28 to TRBJ2-7, with D perhaps TRBD1 (5 bases). Source material: peripheral blood mononuclear cells. This TCR derives from a woman aged 50 to 60 with T-cell large granular lymphocyte leukemia. Some clones in this sample may be carry-over from other donors' samples. CDR3 amino acids: CASSFVPGRSYEQYF. In DNA, the CDR3 is TGTGCCAGCAGTTTTGTCCCAGGGCGTTCCTACGAGCAGTACTTC.